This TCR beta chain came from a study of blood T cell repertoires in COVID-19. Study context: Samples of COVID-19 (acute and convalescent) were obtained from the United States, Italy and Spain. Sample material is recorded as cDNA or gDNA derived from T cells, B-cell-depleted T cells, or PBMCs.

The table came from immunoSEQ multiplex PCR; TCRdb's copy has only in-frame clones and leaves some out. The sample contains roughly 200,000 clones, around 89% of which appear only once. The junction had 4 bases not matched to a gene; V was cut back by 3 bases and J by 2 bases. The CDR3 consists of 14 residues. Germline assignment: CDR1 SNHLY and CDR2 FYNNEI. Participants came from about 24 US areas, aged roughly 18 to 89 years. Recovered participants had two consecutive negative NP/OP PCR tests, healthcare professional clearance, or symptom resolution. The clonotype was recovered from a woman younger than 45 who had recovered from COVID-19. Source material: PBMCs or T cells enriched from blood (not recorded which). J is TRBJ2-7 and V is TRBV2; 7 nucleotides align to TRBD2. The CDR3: CASSDGGGTYEQYF. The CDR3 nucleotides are TGTGCCAGCAGTGATGGGGGGGGGACCTACGAGCAGTACTTC.